The 17 T cell receptor beta chains presented below share a single source sample, sequenced in a study of cytomegalovirus exposure and HLA in healthy donors. The primer mix had 60 Vbeta and 13 Jbeta primers. Assay used: immunoSEQ multiplex PCR; TCRdb lists only in-frame clones, some missing. Of about 190,000 clones in the sample, around 81% were seen once. The material sequenced was PBMCs. All receptors derive from a woman younger than 45 in good health and CMV-seronegative.

J is TRBJ1-5 and V is TRBV27, with D hard to call. The CDR3 runs to 14 residues. The ends were cut back, 0 bases at V and 6 bases at J, with 9 bases in the middle. Germline V gene lookup returns CDR1 MNHEY and CDR2 SMNVEV (reference sequence). CDR3 residues: CASSLSLGGQPQHF. CDR3 DNA: TGTGCCAGCAGTTTATCTTTGGGAGGTCAGCCCCAGCATTTT.

The rearrangement links TRBV5-1 to TRBJ2-7, with D maybe TRBD1 (6 bases). Germline V gene data show CDR1 as SGHRS and CDR2 as YFSETQ. The CDR3 is 15 residues long. Trimming shortened V by 0 bases and J by 0 bases, and 10 bases separated the two germline ends. CDR3 nucleotide sequence: TGCGCCAGCAGCTTGGTACAGGGTTACTCCTACGAGCAGTACTTC. This codes for CASSLVQGYSYEQYF. Variable domain in full (rest from reference TRBV5-1 and TRBJ2-7): KAGVTQTPRYLIKTRGQQVTLSCSPISGHRSVSWYQQTPGQGLQFLFEYFSETQRNKGNFPGRFSGRQFSNSRSEMNVSTLELGDSALYLCASSLVQGYSYEQYFGPGTRLTVT.

This clone showed up just once. The chain is built from TRBV30 and TRBJ2-7; D perhaps matches TRBD2 (5 bases). CDR1 and CDR2 from the germline V gene are GTSNPN and SVGIG (reference sequence). The CDR3 contains 12 residues. V was clipped by 5 bases and J by 9 bases, with 17 bases between them. The CDR3 loop reads CAWRLSSFAQYF. The DNA of the CDR3 is TGTGCCTGGCGACTGTCTAGCTTTGCGCAGTACTTC.

This clone was detected once. The chain carries TRBV27 and TRBJ2-7; TRBD1 matches 12 bases. This CDR3 spans 17 amino acids. Trimming removed 5 bases from V and 4 bases from J; junction bases left unmatched: 12. Germline V gives CDR1 MNHEY, CDR2 SMNVEV (reference sequence). The CDR3 spells CASSTAPGQGAPYEQYF. In DNA, the CDR3 is TGTGCCAGCAGTACCGCGCCGGGACAGGGGGCTCCTTACGAGCAGTACTTC.

CDR3 in DNA: TGTGCCAGCTCCAGCCAAGAGACCCAGTACTTC. Its translation is CASSSQETQYF. The chain has TRBV7-9 and TRBJ2-5; no clear D gene. Germline lookup yields CDR1 SEHNR and CDR2 FQNEAQ (reference sequence). This CDR3 is built from 11 residues. V was cut by 8 bases and J by 1 base, with 5 bases left in between.

This clone came up once. The chain couples TRBV5-1 to TRBJ2-6; 9 nucleotides align to TRBD1. Germline CDR1 and CDR2: SGHRS and YFSETQ. Unmatched junction bases numbered 10, after V lost 0 bases and J lost 3 bases. The CDR3 has 19 amino acids. Here the CDR3 reads CASSLAGQGSPGGANVLTF. The CDR3 region has the DNA TGCGCCAGCAGCTTGGCGGGACAGGGTTCCCCCGGTGGGGCCAACGTCCTGACTTTC.

V gene TRBV7-7 combines with J gene TRBJ2-2; 9 bases align to TRBD1. The CDR3 sequence is 15 residues long. Trimming took 5 bases from V and 5 from J; bases not matched to a gene: 6. The germline CDR1 and CDR2 sequences are SSHAT and FNYEAQ (reference sequence). The CDR3 loop reads CASSPDRGWTGELFF. In DNA, the CDR3 is TGTGCCAGCAGCCCGGACAGGGGATGGACCGGGGAGCTGTTTTTT.

This clone was picked up one time. This rearrangement joins TRBV5-1 to TRBJ1-5; tentatively, D is TRBD1 (5 bases). Between the trimmed V and J ends, which lost 0 bases and 5 bases, there was a span of 12 bases. This CDR3 region has 15 residues. Germline V CDR1 and CDR2: SGHRS, YFSETQ. The CDR3 loop reads CASSLEGVGYQPQHF. The CDR3 region has the DNA TGCGCCAGCAGCTTGGAAGGGGTTGGGTATCAGCCCCAGCATTTT.

The gene calls are TRBV13 and TRBJ2-1; D is perhaps TRBD1 (6 bases). The V gene's germline CDR1 is PRHDT and CDR2 FYEKMQ (reference sequence). Deletions cut 1 base from V and 5 bases from J, with 15 bases between. This CDR3 has 16 residues. In DNA, the CDR3 is TGTGCCAGCAGCTTAGACTTAGGGGGTTCGCACAATGAGCAGTTCTTC. This sequence encodes CASSLDLGGSHNEQFF.

V usage is TRBV6-5 and J usage is TRBJ2-7, with D possibly being TRBD2 (5 bases). Germline V gene data show CDR1 as MNHEY and CDR2 as SVGAGI. The CDR3 extends over 14 amino acids. V shed 2 bases and J shed 4 bases, with 12 bases lying between them. The CDR3 loop reads CASSYQRISYEQYF. The CDR3 coding sequence is TGTGCCAGCAGTTACCAGCGGATCTCTTACGAGCAGTACTTC.

The rearrangement links TRBV5-1 to TRBJ2-5; 13 bases align to TRBD2. V dropped 5 bases and J dropped 2; count of bases not matched to a gene: 6. CDR1 SGHRS and CDR2 YFSETQ come from the germline V gene. The CDR3 is 16 amino acids. The CDR3 sequence is CASSAPGLAGQETQYF. CDR3 bases: TGCGCCAGCAGTGCTCCGGGACTAGCGGGGCAAGAGACCCAGTACTTC. Complete variable domain (other parts from reference TRBV5-1 and TRBJ2-5): KAGVTQTPRYLIKTRGQQVTLSCSPISGHRSVSWYQQTPGQGLQFLFEYFSETQRNKGNFPGRFSGRQFSNSRSEMNVSTLELGDSALYLCASSAPGLAGQETQYFGPGTRLLVL.

This sequence joins TRBV7-2 and TRBJ2-7; TRBD2 might be the D (5 bases). This CDR3 contains 14 residues. V was pared by 1 base and J by 1 base, with 8 bases between. Germline assignment: CDR1 SGHTA and CDR2 FQGNSA. In nucleotides, the CDR3 is TGTGCCAGCAGCTTAGGAGGAGGTTCCTACGAGCAGTACTTC. This sequence encodes CASSLGGGSYEQYF.

The chain carries TRBV7-9 and TRBJ1-6; TRBD1 matches at 10 bases. The CDR3 length is 14 residues. Germline CDR1 SEHNR, CDR2 FQNEAQ (reference sequence). The junction had 4 bases not matched to a gene; V was cut back by 5 bases and J by 9 bases. DNA of the CDR3: TGTGCCAGCAGCCCTGACAGGGGGCGTTCACCCCTCCACTTT. Protein sequence: CASSPDRGRSPLHF.

The V call is TRBV6-5, the J call TRBJ2-1, with 8 bases matching TRBD2. This CDR3 is 14 amino acids long. From germline, CDR1 is MNHEY and CDR2 SVGAGI. V shed 7 bases and J 0 bases; nucleotides not matched to a gene: 2. As DNA, the CDR3 is TGTGCCAGCACTCGGGGGGGCTCCTACAATGAGCAGTTCTTC. It translates to CASTRGGSYNEQFF.

The rearrangement uses TRBV15 and TRBJ1-3; TRBD1 matches at 9 bases. The V and J ends lost 4 bases and 1 base, in that order; junction bases with no gene match: 8. The germline V gene encodes CDR1 LNHNV and CDR2 YYDKDF (reference sequence). The CDR3 length is 17 residues. The CDR3 is CATSKTGGRFSGNTIYF. The CDR3 DNA is TGTGCCACCAGCAAGACAGGGGGAAGATTTTCTGGAAACACCATATATTTT.

The chain joins TRBV19 to TRBJ1-5; 7 nucleotides line up with TRBD1. Germline V gene sequence: CDR1 LNHDA, CDR2 SQIVND (reference sequence). This CDR3 is 18 amino acids long. Germline trimming cut 7 bases from V and 2 bases from J; bases unmatched to any gene: 17. The CDR3 bases are TGTGCCAGTACAGGGGGAACCCAGGGTGTCAGGGGCAATCAGCCCCAGCATTTT. Protein: CASTGGTQGVRGNQPQHF.

The rearrangement uses TRBV28 and TRBJ2-3; 7 bases fit TRBD1. V was clipped by 3 bases and J by 2 bases; unmatched bases: 8. Germline V CDR1 and CDR2: MDHEN, SYDVKM. The CDR3 has 16 amino acids. CDR3 DNA sequence: TGTGCCAGCAGTTTGGGCTCCAGGGGGATCACAGATACGCAGTATTTT. Translated: CASSLGSRGITDTQYF.